These 31 T cell receptor beta chains were all obtained from the same sample, sequenced in a study of T cell responses to AZD1222 COVID-19 vaccine. Using immunoSEQ multiplex PCR, the repertoire was profiled, and TCRdb retains in-frame clones only, with some absent. This table holds some 150,000 clones, 75% to 85% found once. This material consisted of peripheral blood, taken on day 0 of MenACWY control vaccination. These receptors were collected from an adult in good health.

This clone appeared a single time. V usage is TRBV9 and J usage is TRBJ2-2; D is possibly TRBD1 (6 bases). The CDR3 is 15 residues long. Germline V gene sequence: CDR1 SGDLS, CDR2 YYNGEE. The germline V and J ends were trimmed by 6 bases and 11 bases, with 23 bases remaining between them. The CDR3 is CASNPAPGRGIELFF. As DNA, the CDR3 is TGTGCCAGCAACCCGGCTCCGGGAAGGGGGATAGAGCTGTTTTTT.

The V call is TRBV4-1, the J call TRBJ1-1; D unresolved. The CDR3 totals 15 residues. The germline CDR1 and CDR2 sequences are MGHRA and YSYEKL. V gave up 0 bases and J gave up 9 bases, with 17 bases separating them. As DNA, the CDR3 is TGCGCCAGCAGCCAAGAAGAGTACCGTAGCGGTCAAGCTTTCTTT. Protein product: CASSQEEYRSGQAFF.

The chain links TRBV5-1 to TRBJ2-3; D remains unclear. Germline CDR1 reads SGHRS; CDR2 reads YFSETQ. The V and J ends lost 2 bases and 6 bases respectively, with 4 bases between them. This CDR3 has 11 residues. The CDR3 DNA reads as TGCGCCAGCAGCTTATCGGATACGCAGTATTTT. Residues: CASSLSDTQYF.

The genes are TRBV27 and TRBJ1-2; possibly TRBD1 for D (5 bases). V lost 4 bases and J lost 7, with 16 bases in between. Looked up from germline, CDR1 is MNHEY and CDR2 is SMNVEV (reference sequence). This CDR3 comprises 14 residues. The CDR3 DNA is TGTGCCAGCAGTTCTCTCGATACGGGGGGTGGCTACACCTTC. As protein: CASSSLDTGGGYTF.

V and J are TRBV9 and TRBJ1-3; D uncertain. The CDR3 covers 14 residues. Trimming stripped 0 bases from V and 3 bases from J, with 7 bases between. CDR1 is SGDLS, CDR2 YYNGEE, per germline. The CDR3 is CASSVGTVGNTIYF. As DNA, the CDR3 is TGTGCCAGCAGCGTAGGTACGGTTGGAAACACCATATATTTT. Looking up the rest from reference TRBV9 and TRBJ1-3 gives the full variable domain: DSGVTQTPKHLITATGQRVTLRCSPRSGDLSVYWYQQSLDQGLQFLIQYYNGEERAKGNILERFSAQQFPDLHSELNLSSLELGDSALYFCASSVGTVGNTIYFGEGSWLTVV.

The genes are TRBV6-5 and TRBJ2-3; 7 nucleotides match TRBD1. This CDR3 comprises 12 residues. Germline values: CDR1 MNHEY, CDR2 SVGAGI. Germline trimming cut 4 bases from V and 6 bases from J; bases unmatched to any gene: 1. This CDR3 is CASSLTGDTQYF. In DNA, the CDR3 is TGTGCCAGCAGTTTGACAGGGGATACGCAGTATTTT.

The chain has TRBV5-1 and TRBJ1-6, with unresolved D. The CDR3 runs 14 residues. CDR1 SGHRS and CDR2 YFSETQ come from the germline V gene. The germline V and J ends were trimmed by 0 bases and 9 bases, with 10 bases remaining between them. CDR3 sequence: CASSLDGVGSPLHF. Here the CDR3 DNA reads TGCGCCAGCAGCTTGGATGGGGTGGGTTCACCCCTCCACTTT.

The rearrangement joins TRBV11-2 to TRBJ2-3; D is uncertain. CDR1 is SGHAT and CDR2 is FQNNGV in the germline V gene. V lost 3 bases and J 1 base, leaving 14 bases between the germline ends. CDR3 length: 16 amino acids. Written as DNA, the CDR3 is TGTGCCAGCAGCTTGGGGTCCCACGGGCGCACAGATACGCAGTATTTT. Encoded protein: CASSLGSHGRTDTQYF.

This chain joins TRBV6-4 and TRBJ2-3; the D is unclear. CDR3 length: 11 residues. V was clipped by 0 bases and J by 14 bases, with 9 bases between them. Germline V gene data show CDR1 as MRHNA and CDR2 as SNTAGT. DNA of the CDR3: TGTGCCAGCAGTGACTCGATTTCGGTGTATTTT. Amino acids: CASSDSISVYF.

The V call is TRBV21-1, the J call TRBJ1-2; the table calls TRBD1, which could not be checked here. TRBV21-1 represents a pseudogene. This CDR3 spans 13 amino acids. For the CDR3, the DNA is TGTGCCAGCAGCAAAGGACACCTATGGGGCTACACCTTC. Its protein product is CASSKGHLWGYTF.

This sequence joins TRBV13 and TRBJ2-7, with D maybe TRBD1 (6 bases). Germline V CDR1 and CDR2: PRHDT, FYEKMQ (reference sequence). Trimming stripped 1 base from V and 2 bases from J, with 9 bases between. The CDR3 sequence is 14 residues long. The CDR3 bases are TGTGCCAGCAGCTTAGAGTCAGGGGCCTACGAGCAGTACTTC. Its protein is CASSLESGAYEQYF.

The chain couples TRBV28 to TRBJ1-5; D uncertain. The CDR3 contains 14 residues. Germline V lookup: CDR1 MDHEN, CDR2 SYDVKM. The germline V and J ends were trimmed by 3 bases and 3 bases, with 9 bases remaining between them. The CDR3 here is CASSFDLSNQPQHF. In nucleotides, the CDR3 is TGTGCCAGCAGTTTCGACTTATCCAATCAGCCCCAGCATTTT. Drawing the rest from reference TRBV28 and TRBJ1-5, the complete variable domain is DVKVTQSSRYLVKRTGEKVFLECVQDMDHENMFWYRQDPGLGLRLIYFSYDVKMKEKGDIPEGYSVSREKKERFSLILESASTNQTSMYLCASSFDLSNQPQHFGDGTRLSIL.

The chain couples TRBV5-8 to TRBJ2-2; a possible D gene is TRBD2 (6 bases). V lost 0 bases, J lost 2 bases, and 8 bases lay in between. The CDR3 has 15 amino acids. Germline CDR1 is SGHTS and CDR2 is YDEGEE. DNA of the CDR3: TGTGCCAGCAGCTTGGGGGGACTTAACACCGGGGAGCTGTTTTTT. As protein: CASSLGGLNTGELFF.

The chain employs TRBV5-4 and TRBJ1-6, with D perhaps TRBD1 (6 bases). CDR3 length: 16 amino acids. Germline lookup yields CDR1 SGHNT and CDR2 YYREEE (reference sequence). Trimming left V 3 bases short and J 7 bases short, with 17 bases between. CDR3 nucleotides: TGTGCCAGCAGCTACGAACCCAGGGGTGGGAATTCACCCCTCCACTTT. Translation: CASSYEPRGGNSPLHF.

This clone was seen a handful of times. The V call is TRBV13, the J call TRBJ1-3; 8 bases are a match to TRBD1. CDR1 is PRHDT and CDR2 is FYEKMQ in the germline V gene (reference sequence). The V and J ends lost 3 bases and 0 bases, in that order; junction bases with no gene match: 7. This CDR3 comprises 17 residues. The CDR3 nucleotides are TGTGCCAGCAGCTTTGACAGGGGCTTTATCTCTGGAAACACCATATATTTT. Translated, it gives CASSFDRGFISGNTIYF.

This chain links TRBV19 with TRBJ1-4; no definite D call. Trimming stripped 9 bases from V and 4 bases from J, with 9 bases between. CDR3 size: 12 residues. Germline CDR1 reads LNHDA; CDR2 reads SQIVND (reference sequence). The CDR3 spells CASGRINEKLFF. CDR3 nucleotide sequence: TGTGCCAGCGGACGGATTAATGAAAAACTGTTTTTT.

The rearrangement uses TRBV21-1 and TRBJ1-2; the D call of TRBD1 is as the table states it, not checked on the DNA. TRBV21-1 is marked as a pseudogene. The CDR3 runs to 16 residues. CDR3 bases: TGTGCCAGCACGGCAAGATGCCAGGGGCGCATCTATGGCTACACCTTC. Translating gives CASTARCQGRIYGYTF.

The chain carries TRBV6-5 and TRBJ1-1; a weak D match, TRBD1 (5 bases). Trimming took off 2 bases at V and 5 bases at J, with 18 bases between the two ends. This CDR3 region has 16 residues. The germline V gene encodes CDR1 MNHEY and CDR2 SVGAGI. CDR3 sequence reads: CASSYRVAGRRTEAFF. The CDR3 coding sequence is TGTGCCAGCAGTTACCGGGTAGCAGGGAGAAGGACTGAAGCTTTCTTT.

V gene TRBV2 combines with J gene TRBJ2-1; D is tentatively TRBD1 or TRBD2 (6 bases each). The V end lost 7 bases, the J end lost 6 bases, and 16 bases lay between the germline ends. The germline V gene has CDR1 SNHLY and CDR2 FYNNEI. The CDR3 covers 14 residues. For the CDR3, the DNA is TGTGCCAGCATTGGAGGGGGAAGTTTCAATGAGCAGTTCTTC. This sequence encodes CASIGGGSFNEQFF.

This clone has only a few counts. This chain uses TRBV6-5 with TRBJ2-1; no firm D call. The CDR3 is 14 residues long. V lost 6 bases, J lost 0 bases, and 9 bases lay in between. Looked up from germline, CDR1 is MNHEY and CDR2 is SVGAGI. CDR3 nucleotides: TGTGCCAGCAGCTGGCCCTCCTCCTACAATGAGCAGTTCTTC. This encodes CASSWPSSYNEQFF.

The chain couples TRBV6-5 to TRBJ2-3; 10 nucleotides match TRBD2. Germline CDR1 reads MNHEY; CDR2 reads SVGAGI. Trimming at V came to 8 bases and at J to 1 base, leaving 3 bases not matched to a gene. The CDR3 extends over 14 amino acids. The CDR3 loop reads CASGLAGGTDTQYF. CDR3 bases: TGTGCCAGCGGTCTAGCGGGGGGCACAGATACGCAGTATTTT.

V usage is TRBV7-9 and J usage is TRBJ2-2; D might be TRBD1 (6 bases). The V end was cut by 6 bases, the J end by 5 bases, with 13 bases between. CDR1 and CDR2 (germline): SEHNR, FQNEAQ (reference sequence). This CDR3 spans 14 amino acids. DNA of the CDR3: TGTGCCAGCAGACCAACCACAGGGACCGGGGAGCTGTTTTTT. Its protein is CASRPTTGTGELFF.

The chain links TRBV6-1 to TRBJ1-1; no clear D gene. The germline gives CDR1 MNHNS, CDR2 SASEGT. CDR3 size: 14 residues. Trimming stripped 2 bases from V and 0 bases from J, with 7 bases between. The chain's CDR3 is CASSEKFMNTEAFF. In DNA, the CDR3 is TGTGCCAGCAGTGAAAAGTTTATGAACACTGAAGCTTTCTTT.

This chain links TRBV3-1 (or the pseudogene TRBV3-2) with TRBJ2-1, with TRBD2 matching over 9 bases. This CDR3 comprises 15 residues. The ends lost 4 bases at V and 6 bases at J; junction bases unmatched: 7. Germline V lookup: CDR1 LGHDT, CDR2 YNNKEL (reference sequence). CDR3: CASSPLAGLVNEQFF. For the CDR3, the DNA is TGTGCCAGCAGCCCACTAGCGGGTCTGGTCAATGAGCAGTTCTTC.

This chain connects TRBV9 to TRBJ2-1; D not certain. The CDR3 is 15 amino acids. Germline-derived CDR1 and CDR2 are SGDLS and YYNGEE. Trimming removed 5 bases at V and 0 bases at J, with 12 bases between. The CDR3 DNA reads as TGTGCCAGCAGTGCCGAATGGATCTCCTACAATGAGCAGTTCTTC. Amino acids: CASSAEWISYNEQFF. The full variable domain, rest sourced from reference TRBV9 and TRBJ2-1, is DSGVTQTPKHLITATGQRVTLRCSPRSGDLSVYWYQQSLDQGLQFLIQYYNGEERAKGNILERFSAQQFPDLHSELNLSSLELGDSALYFCASSAEWISYNEQFFGPGTRLTVL.

V and J are TRBV13 and TRBJ1-5; D is undetermined. Trimming removed 3 bases at V and 6 bases at J, with 6 bases between. The CDR3 sequence is 12 residues long. Germline V gives CDR1 PRHDT, CDR2 FYEKMQ (reference sequence). CDR3 DNA sequence: TGTGCCAGCAGCTTTCGGGGTCAGCCCCAGCATTTT. Protein: CASSFRGQPQHF. Variable domain in full (rest from reference TRBV13 and TRBJ1-5): AAGVIQSPRHLIKEKRETATLKCYPIPRHDTVYWYQQGPGQDPQFLISFYEKMQSDKGSIPDRFSAQQFSDYHSELNMSSLELGDSALYFCASSFRGQPQHFGDGTRLSIL.

This chain uses TRBV27 with TRBJ2-7; TRBD2 matches 8 bases. J was trimmed by 4 bases and V by 4 bases; bases with no gene match: 12. CDR3 length: 16 amino acids. Per the germline V gene, CDR1 is MNHEY and CDR2 is SMNVEV (reference sequence). The CDR3 nucleotides are TGTGCCAGCAGTTCCACCGAGCGGGGGCTTACTTACGAGCAGTACTTC. It specifies CASSSTERGLTYEQYF.

The rearrangement links TRBV7-8 to TRBJ2-7; a possible D gene is TRBD1 (5 bases). This CDR3 has 14 residues. Germline V gives CDR1 SGHVS, CDR2 FQNEAQ. The V gene lost 1 base and the J gene lost 2 bases, with 9 bases spanning the gap. The CDR3 protein is CASSLGGTTYEQYF. CDR3 in DNA: TGTGCCAGCAGCTTAGGGGGCACTACCTACGAGCAGTACTTC.

The rearrangement links TRBV3-1 (or the pseudogene TRBV3-2) to TRBJ1-3; D uncertain. There are 16 residues in the CDR3. Germline V gene data show CDR1 as LGHDT and CDR2 as YNNKEL (reference sequence). The V gene lost 3 bases and the J gene lost 0 bases, with 12 bases spanning the gap. As DNA, the CDR3 is TGTGCCAGCAGCCATCTTTACACCCGCTCTGGAAACACCATATATTTT. Protein: CASSHLYTRSGNTIYF.

This clone was recorded only once. V is TRBV3-1 (or the pseudogene TRBV3-2) and J is TRBJ1-1; D is unresolved. Germline V gene sequence: CDR1 LGHDT, CDR2 YNNKEL (reference sequence). The CDR3 is 14 residues long. Trimming removed 6 bases at V and 2 bases at J, with 13 bases between. The CDR3 DNA is TGTGCCAGCAGTTTAGACCTCCGCAACACTGAAGCTTTCTTT. This codes for CASSLDLRNTEAFF.

The chain is built from TRBV14 and TRBJ1-1; D might be TRBD1 (5 bases). The CDR3 spans 17 residues. The germline CDR1 and CDR2 sequences are SGHDN and FVKESK. V was pared by 2 bases and J by 3 bases, with 19 bases between. CDR3 sequence reads: CASSQTPPGPSHTEAFF. The DNA for the CDR3 is TGTGCCAGCAGCCAAACTCCTCCGGGACCGAGTCACACTGAAGCTTTCTTT.